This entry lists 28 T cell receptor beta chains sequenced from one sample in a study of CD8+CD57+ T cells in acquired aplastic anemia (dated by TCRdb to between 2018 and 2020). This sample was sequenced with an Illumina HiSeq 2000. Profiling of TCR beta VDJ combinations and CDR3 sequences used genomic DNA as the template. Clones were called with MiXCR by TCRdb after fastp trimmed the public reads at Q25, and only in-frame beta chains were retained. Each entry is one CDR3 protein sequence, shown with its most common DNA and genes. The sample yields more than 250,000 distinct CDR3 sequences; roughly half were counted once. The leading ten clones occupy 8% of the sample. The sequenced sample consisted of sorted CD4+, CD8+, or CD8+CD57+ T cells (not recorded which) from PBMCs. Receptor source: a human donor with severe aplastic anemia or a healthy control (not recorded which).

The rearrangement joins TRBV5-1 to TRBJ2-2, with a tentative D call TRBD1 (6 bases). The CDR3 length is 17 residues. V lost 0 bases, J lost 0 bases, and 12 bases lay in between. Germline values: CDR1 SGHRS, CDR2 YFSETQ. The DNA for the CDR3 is TGCGCCAGCAGCTTGGATCTACAGGGCGCGAACACCGGGGAGCTGTTTTTT. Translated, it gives CASSLDLQGANTGELFF.

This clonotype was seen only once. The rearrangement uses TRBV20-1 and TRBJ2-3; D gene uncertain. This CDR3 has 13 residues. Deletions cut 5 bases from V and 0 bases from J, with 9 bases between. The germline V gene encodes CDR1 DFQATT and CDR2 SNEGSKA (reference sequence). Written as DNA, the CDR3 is TGCAGTGCTGCCGCCCCTAGCACAGATACGCAGTATTTT. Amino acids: CSAAAPSTDTQYF.

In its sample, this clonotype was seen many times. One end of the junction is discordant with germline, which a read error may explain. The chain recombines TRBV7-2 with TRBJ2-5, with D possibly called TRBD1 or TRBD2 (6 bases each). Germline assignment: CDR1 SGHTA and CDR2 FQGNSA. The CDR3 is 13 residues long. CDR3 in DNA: TGCGCCAGCAGCTTGGAGGGGGAAGAGACCCAGTACTTC. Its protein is CASSLEGEETQYF. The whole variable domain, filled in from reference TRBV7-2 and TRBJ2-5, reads GAGVSQSPSNKVTEKGKDVELRCDPISGHTALYWYRQSLGQGLEFLIYFQGNSAPDKSGLPSDRFSAERTGGSVSTLTIQRTQQEDSAVYLCASSLEGEETQYFGPGTRLLVL.

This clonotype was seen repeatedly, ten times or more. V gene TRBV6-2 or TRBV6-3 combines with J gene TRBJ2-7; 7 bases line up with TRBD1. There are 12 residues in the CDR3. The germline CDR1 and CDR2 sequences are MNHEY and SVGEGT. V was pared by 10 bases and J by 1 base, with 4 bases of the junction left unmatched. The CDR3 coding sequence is TGTGCCACTGGGGACAGTTCCTACGAGCAGTACTTC. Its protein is CATGDSSYEQYF.

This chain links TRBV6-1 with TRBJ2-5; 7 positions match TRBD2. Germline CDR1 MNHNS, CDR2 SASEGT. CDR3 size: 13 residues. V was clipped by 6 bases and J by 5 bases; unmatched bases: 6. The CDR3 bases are TGTGCCAGCAGACCGGGGGGTGTTGAGACCCAGTACTTC. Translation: CASRPGGVETQYF.

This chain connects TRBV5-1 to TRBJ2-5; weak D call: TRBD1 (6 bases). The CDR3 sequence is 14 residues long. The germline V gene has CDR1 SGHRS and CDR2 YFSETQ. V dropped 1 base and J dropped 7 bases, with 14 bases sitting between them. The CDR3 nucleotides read TGCGCCAGCAGCTTGATGCCAGGGGACGGGACCCAGTACTTC. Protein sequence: CASSLMPGDGTQYF.

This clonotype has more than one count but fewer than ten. CDR3 sequence reads: CASSRDRGPYTEAFF. CDR3 nucleotide sequence: TGTGCCAGCAGTCGCGACAGGGGGCCGTACACTGAAGCTTTCTTT. V gene TRBV28 combines with J gene TRBJ1-1, with 10 bases aligning to TRBD1. Germline V lookup: CDR1 MDHEN, CDR2 SYDVKM. The V segment lost 5 bases and the J segment 3 bases; nucleotides outside the gene matches: 6. The CDR3 spans 15 residues.

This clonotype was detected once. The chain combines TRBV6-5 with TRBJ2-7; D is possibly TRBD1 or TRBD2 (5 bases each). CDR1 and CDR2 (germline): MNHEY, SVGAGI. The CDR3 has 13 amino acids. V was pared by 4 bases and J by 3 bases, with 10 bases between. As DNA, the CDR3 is TGTGCCAGCAGTTTCCGGGACGGCTACGAGCAGTACTTC. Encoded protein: CASSFRDGYEQYF.

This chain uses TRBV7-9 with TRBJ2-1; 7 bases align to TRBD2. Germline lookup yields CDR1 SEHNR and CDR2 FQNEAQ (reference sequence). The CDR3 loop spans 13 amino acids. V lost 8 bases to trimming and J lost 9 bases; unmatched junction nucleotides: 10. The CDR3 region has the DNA TGTGCCAGCGACTACCTTACGGGAGGTGAGCAGTTCTTC. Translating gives CASDYLTGGEQFF. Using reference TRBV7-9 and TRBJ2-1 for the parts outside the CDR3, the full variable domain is DTGVSQNPRHKITKRGQNVTFRCDPISEHNRLYWYRQTLGQGPEFLTYFQNEAQLEKSRLLSDRFSAERPKGSFSTLEIQRTEQGDSAMYLCASDYLTGGEQFFGPGTRLTVL.

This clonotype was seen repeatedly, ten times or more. CDR3 sequence reads: CASSQDPLSGVYEQYF. Written as DNA, the CDR3 is TGCGCCAGCAGCCAAGATCCCCTGTCAGGGGTCTACGAGCAGTACTTC. V usage is TRBV4-1 and J usage is TRBJ2-7; a weak D match, TRBD1 (6 bases). The CDR3 consists of 16 residues. The germline V and J ends were trimmed by 0 bases and 3 bases, with 15 bases remaining between them. In germline, CDR1 is MGHRA, CDR2 YSYEKL.

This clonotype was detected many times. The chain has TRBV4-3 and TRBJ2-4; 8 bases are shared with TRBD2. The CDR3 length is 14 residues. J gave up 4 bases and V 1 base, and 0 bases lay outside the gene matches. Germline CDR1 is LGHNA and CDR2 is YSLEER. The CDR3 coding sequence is TGCGCCAGCAGCCAAGCGGGGGGGAAAAACATTCAGTACTTC. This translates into CASSQAGGKNIQYF.

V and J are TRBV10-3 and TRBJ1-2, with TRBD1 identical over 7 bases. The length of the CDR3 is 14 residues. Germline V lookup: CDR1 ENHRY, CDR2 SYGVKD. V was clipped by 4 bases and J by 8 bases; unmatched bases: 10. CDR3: CAISAEGAGSGYTF. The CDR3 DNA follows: TGTGCCATCAGTGCGGAGGGGGCAGGTTCGGGCTACACCTTC.

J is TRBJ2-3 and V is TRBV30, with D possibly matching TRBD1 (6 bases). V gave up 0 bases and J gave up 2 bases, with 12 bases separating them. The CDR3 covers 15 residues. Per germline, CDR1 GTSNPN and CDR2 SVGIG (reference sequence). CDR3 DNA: TGTGCCTGGAGTGTAGGGACAATGAACACAGATACGCAGTATTTT. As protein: CAWSVGTMNTDTQYF. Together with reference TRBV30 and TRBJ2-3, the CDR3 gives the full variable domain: SQTIHQWPATLVQPVGSPLSLECTVEGTSNPNLYWYRQAAGRGLQLLFYSVGIGQISSEVPQNLSASRPQDRQFILSSKKLLLSDSGFYLCAWSVGTMNTDTQYFGPGTRLTVL.

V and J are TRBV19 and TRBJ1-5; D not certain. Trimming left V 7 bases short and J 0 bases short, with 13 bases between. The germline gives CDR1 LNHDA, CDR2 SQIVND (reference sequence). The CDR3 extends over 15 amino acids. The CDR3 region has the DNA TGTGCCAGTAAAACCGGCCTTTATAGCAATCAGCCCCAGCATTTT. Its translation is CASKTGLYSNQPQHF.

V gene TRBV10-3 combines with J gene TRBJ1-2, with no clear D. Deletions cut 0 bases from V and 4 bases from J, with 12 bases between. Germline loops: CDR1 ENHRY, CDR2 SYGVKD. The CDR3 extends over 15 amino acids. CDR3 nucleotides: TGTGCCATCAGTGAGTCCGCGACGGCTCCCTATGGCTACACCTTC. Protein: CAISESATAPYGYTF.

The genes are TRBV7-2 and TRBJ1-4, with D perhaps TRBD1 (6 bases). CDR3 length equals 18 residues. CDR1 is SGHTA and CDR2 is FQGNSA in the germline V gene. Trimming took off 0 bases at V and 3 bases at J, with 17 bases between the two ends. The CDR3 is CASSLAGRGAGPNEKLFF. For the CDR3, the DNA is TGTGCCAGCAGCTTAGCTGGACGGGGGGCAGGGCCTAATGAAAAACTGTTTTTT.

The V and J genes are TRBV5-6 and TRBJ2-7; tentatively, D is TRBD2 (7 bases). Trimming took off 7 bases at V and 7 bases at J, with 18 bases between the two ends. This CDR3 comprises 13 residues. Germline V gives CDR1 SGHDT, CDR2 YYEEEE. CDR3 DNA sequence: TGTGCCAGCCACCGGGCGGGGGCTGGGGAGCAGTACTTC. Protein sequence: CASHRAGAGEQYF.

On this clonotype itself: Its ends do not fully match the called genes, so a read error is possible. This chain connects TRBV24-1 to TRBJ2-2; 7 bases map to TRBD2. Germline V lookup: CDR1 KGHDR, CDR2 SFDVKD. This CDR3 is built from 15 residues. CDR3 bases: TGTGCCACCAGTGATCGTTTGGGGAGGGTCGGGGAGCCGTTTTTC. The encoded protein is CATSDRLGRVGEPFF.

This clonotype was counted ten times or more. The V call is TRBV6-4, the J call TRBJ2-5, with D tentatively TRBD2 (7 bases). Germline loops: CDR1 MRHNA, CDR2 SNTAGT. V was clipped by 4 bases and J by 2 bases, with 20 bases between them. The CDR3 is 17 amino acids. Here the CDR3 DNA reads TGTGCCAGCAGTGCCCGAACAGGGTGGGGGGGGCAAGAGACCCAGTACTTC. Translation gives CASSARTGWGGQETQYF.

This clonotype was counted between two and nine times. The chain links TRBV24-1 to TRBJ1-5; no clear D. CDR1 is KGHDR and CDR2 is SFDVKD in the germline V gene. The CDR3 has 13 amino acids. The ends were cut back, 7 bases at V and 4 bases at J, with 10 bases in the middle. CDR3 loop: CATSHWGNQPQHF. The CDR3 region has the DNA TGTGCCACCAGCCACTGGGGTAATCAGCCCCAGCATTTT.

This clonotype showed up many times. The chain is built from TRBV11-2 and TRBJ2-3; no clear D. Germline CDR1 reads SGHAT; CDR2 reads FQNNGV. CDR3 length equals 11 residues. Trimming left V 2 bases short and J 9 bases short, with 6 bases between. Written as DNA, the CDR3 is TGTGCCAGCAGCTTACAGGTAACGCAGTATTTT. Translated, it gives CASSLQVTQYF. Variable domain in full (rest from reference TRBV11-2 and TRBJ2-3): EAGVAQSPRYKIIEKRQSVAFWCNPISGHATLYWYQQILGQGPKLLIQFQNNGVVDDSQLPKDRFSAERLKGVDSTLKIQPAKLEDSAVYLCASSLQVTQYFGPGTRLTVL.

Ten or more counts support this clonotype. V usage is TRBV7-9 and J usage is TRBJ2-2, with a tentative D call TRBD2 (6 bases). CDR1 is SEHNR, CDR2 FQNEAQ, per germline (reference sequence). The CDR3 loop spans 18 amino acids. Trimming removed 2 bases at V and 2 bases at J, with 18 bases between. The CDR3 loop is CASSLHGGLIINTGELFF. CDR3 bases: TGTGCCAGCAGCTTACACGGGGGTCTGATCATCAACACCGGGGAGCTGTTTTTT.

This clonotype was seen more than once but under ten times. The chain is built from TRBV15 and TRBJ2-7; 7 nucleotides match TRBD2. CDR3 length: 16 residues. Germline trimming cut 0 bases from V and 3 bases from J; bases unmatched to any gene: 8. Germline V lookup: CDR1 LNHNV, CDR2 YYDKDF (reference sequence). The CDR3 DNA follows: TGTGCCACCAGCAGAGATCAGCCGGGACTAAGCTACGAGCAGTACTTC. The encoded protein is CATSRDQPGLSYEQYF.

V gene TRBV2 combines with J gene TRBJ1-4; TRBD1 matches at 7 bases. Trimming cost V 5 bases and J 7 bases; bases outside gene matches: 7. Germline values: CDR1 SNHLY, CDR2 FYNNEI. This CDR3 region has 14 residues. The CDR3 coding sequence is TGTGCCAGCAGTAAAACAGGGGTGGGTGAAAAACTGTTTTTT. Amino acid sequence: CASSKTGVGEKLFF.

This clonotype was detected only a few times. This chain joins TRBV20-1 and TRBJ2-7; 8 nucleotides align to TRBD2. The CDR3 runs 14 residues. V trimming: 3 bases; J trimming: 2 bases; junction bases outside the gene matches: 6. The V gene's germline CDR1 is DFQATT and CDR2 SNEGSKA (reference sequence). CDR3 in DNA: TGCAGTGCTAGTGTGCTAGCGGGCACCTACGAGCAGTACTTC. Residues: CSASVLAGTYEQYF.

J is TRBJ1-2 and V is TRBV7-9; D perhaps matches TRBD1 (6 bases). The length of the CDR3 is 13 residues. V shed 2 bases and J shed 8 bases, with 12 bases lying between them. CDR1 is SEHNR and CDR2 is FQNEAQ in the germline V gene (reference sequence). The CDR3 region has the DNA TGTGCCAGCAGCTTAAGGGACACCCGGGGCTACACCTTC. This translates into CASSLRDTRGYTF. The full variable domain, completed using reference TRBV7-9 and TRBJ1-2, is DTGVSQNPRHKITKRGQNVTFRCDPISEHNRLYWYRQTLGQGPEFLTYFQNEAQLEKSRLLSDRFSAERPKGSFSTLEIQRTEQGDSAMYLCASSLRDTRGYTFGSGTRLTVV.

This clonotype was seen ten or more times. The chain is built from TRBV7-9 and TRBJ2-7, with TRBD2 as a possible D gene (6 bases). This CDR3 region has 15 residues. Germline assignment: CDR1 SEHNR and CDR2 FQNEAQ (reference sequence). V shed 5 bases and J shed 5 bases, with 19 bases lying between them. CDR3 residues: CASSPTRGSHDEQYF. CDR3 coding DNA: TGTGCCAGCAGCCCCACCCGGGGGTCTCACGACGAGCAGTACTTC.

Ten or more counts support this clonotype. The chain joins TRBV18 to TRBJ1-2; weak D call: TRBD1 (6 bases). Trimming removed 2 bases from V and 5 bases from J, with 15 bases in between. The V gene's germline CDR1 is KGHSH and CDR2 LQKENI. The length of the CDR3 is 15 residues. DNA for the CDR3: TGTGCCAGCTCACCAGACGTACAAAGGGGGTATGGCTACACCTTC. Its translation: CASSPDVQRGYGYTF. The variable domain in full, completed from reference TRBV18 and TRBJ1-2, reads NAGVMQNPRHLVRRRGQEARLRCSPMKGHSHVYWYRQLPEEGLKFMVYLQKENIIDESGMPKERFSAEFPKEGPSILRIQQVVRGDSAAYFCASSPDVQRGYGYTFGSGTRLTVV.